The sequence of this T cell receptor beta chain was determined in a study of CD8 T cells in ankylosing spondylitis. This CDR3 region has 14 residues. The germline V gene encodes CDR1 KGHSH and CDR2 LQKENI. With 2 bases removed from V and 8 bases from J, the gap between germline ends came to 10 bases. Study outcomes and limitations: According to the report, clones linked to the disease were significantly enriched in matched synovial fluid samples taken from ankylosing spondylitis patients. Blood of patients with ankylosing spondylitis appeared to be characterized by a TCR beta motif of eight highly homologous variants. Some of the motif variants had earlier been found in reactive arthritis patients' fluid and blood. CD8+ disease-linked clones were present at relatively low frequencies in blood.

Construction of TCR beta libraries was performed using quantitative 5'-RACE with molecular barcodes. TCRdb recomputed calls from the 5' RACE reads with MiXCR, one row per CDR3 protein. The sample consists of about 540,000 distinct CDR3 sequences, about 13% of them appearing once. Many counts were recorded for this clonotype. Antigen unknown. The specimen was blood, either unsorted or a sorted T cell fraction (not recorded which). This clonotype was sampled from a male donor with ankylosing spondylitis. The chain combines TRBV18 with TRBJ1-6, with D uncertain. DNA for the CDR3: TGTGCCAGCTCACCAACCCAGAGAGATTCACCCCTCCACTTT. It encodes CASSPTQRDSPLHF.